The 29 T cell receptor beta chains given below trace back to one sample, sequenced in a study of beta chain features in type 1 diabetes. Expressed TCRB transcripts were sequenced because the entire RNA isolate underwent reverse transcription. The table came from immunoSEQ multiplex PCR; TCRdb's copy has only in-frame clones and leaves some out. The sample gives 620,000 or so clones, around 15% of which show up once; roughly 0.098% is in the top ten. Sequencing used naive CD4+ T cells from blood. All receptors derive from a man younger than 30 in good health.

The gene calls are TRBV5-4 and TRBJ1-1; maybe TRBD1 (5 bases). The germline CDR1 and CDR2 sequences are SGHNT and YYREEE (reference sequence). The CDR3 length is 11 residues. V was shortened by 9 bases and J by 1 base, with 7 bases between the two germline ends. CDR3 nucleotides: TGTGCCATAGGACAGAACACTGAAGCTTTCTTT. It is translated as CAIGQNTEAFF.

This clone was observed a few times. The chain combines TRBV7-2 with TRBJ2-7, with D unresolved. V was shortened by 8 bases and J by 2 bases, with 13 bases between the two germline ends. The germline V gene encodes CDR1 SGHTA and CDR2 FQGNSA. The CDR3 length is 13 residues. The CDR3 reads CASFPVPTYEQYF. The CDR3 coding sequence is TGTGCCAGCTTCCCAGTCCCAACCTACGAGCAGTACTTC. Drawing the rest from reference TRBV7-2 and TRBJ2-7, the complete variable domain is GAGVSQSPSNKVTEKGKDVELRCDPISGHTALYWYRQSLGQGLEFLIYFQGNSAPDKSGLPSDRFSAERTGGSVSTLTIQRTQQEDSAVYLCASFPVPTYEQYFGPGTRLTVT.

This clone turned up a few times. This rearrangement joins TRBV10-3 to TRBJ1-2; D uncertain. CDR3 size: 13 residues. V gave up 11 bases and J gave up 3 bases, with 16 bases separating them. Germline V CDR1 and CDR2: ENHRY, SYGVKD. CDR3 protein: CASQRVKDYGYTF. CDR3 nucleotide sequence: TGTGCCTCACAAAGGGTGAAGGACTATGGCTACACCTTC.

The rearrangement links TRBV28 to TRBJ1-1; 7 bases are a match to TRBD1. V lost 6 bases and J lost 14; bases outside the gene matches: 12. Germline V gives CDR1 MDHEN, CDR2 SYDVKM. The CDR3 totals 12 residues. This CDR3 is CASRKQGLGEFF. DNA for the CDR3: TGTGCCAGCAGAAAACAGGGGCTAGGGGAGTTCTTT.

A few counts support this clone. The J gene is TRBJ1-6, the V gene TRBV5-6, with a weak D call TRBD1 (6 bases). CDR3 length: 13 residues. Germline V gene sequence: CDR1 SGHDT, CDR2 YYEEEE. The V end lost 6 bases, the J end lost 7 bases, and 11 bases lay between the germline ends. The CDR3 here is CASIDRLNSPLHF. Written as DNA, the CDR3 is TGTGCCAGCATCGACAGGTTGAATTCACCCCTCCACTTT.

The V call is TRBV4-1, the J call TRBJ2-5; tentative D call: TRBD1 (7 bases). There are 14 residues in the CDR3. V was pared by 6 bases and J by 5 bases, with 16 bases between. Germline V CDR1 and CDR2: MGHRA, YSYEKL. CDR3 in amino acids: CASSQLQGRETQYF. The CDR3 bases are TGCGCCAGCAGTCAATTACAGGGGAGGGAGACCCAGTACTTC.

The CDR3 DNA sequence: TGTGCCTGGAGTGTACTTCAGGGATCCACTGAAGCTTTCTTT. Encoded protein: CAWSVLQGSTEAFF. The J gene is TRBJ1-1, the V gene TRBV30, with D perhaps matching TRBD1 (5 bases). This CDR3 comprises 14 residues. Trimming pared 0 bases from V and 4 bases from J, leaving 12 bases between. Germline-derived CDR1 and CDR2 are GTSNPN and SVGIG (reference sequence).

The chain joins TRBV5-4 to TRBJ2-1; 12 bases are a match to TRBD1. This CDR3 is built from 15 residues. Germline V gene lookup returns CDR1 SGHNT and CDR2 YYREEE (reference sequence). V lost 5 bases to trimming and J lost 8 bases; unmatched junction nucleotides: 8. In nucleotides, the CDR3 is TGTGCCAGCAGACGGGACAGGGGGCGGGTAGATGAGCAGTTCTTC. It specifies CASRRDRGRVDEQFF.

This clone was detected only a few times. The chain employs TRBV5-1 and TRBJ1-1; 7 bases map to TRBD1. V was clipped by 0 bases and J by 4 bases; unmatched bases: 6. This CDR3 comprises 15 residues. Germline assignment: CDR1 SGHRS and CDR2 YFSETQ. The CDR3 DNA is TGCGCCAGCAGCTTGGGGGACAGCTTTCCCACTGAAGCTTTCTTT. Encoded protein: CASSLGDSFPTEAFF.

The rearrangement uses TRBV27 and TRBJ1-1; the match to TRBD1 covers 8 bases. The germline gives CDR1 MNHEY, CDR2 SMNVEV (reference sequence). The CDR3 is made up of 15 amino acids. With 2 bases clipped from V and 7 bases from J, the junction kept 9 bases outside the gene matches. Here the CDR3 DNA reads TGTGCCAGCAGTTTAGGCCGACAGGGGACGGGTGAAGCTTTCTTT. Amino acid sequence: CASSLGRQGTGEAFF.

The CDR3 reads CASSLSGTNQPQHF. Here the CDR3 DNA reads TGTGCCAGCAGTTTATCGGGGACCAATCAGCCCCAGCATTTT. The chain carries TRBV27 and TRBJ1-5; D perhaps matches TRBD1 (5 bases). This CDR3 contains 14 residues. Looked up from germline, CDR1 is MNHEY and CDR2 is SMNVEV (reference sequence). The ends were cut back, 0 bases at V and 3 bases at J, with 6 bases in the middle.

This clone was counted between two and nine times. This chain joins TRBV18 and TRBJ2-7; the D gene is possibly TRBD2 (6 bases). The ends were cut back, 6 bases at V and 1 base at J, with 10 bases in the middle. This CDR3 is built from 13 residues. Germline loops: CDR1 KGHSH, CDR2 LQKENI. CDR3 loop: CASSRDLSYEQYF. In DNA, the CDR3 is TGTGCCAGCTCCCGGGACTTGTCCTACGAGCAGTACTTC.

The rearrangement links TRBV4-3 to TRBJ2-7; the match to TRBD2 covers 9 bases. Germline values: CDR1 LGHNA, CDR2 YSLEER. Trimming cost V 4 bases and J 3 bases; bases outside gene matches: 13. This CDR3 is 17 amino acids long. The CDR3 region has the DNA TGCGCCAGCAGCCCGGGCGGCGGGAGGGCCGTTTTCTACGAGCAGTACTTC. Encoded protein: CASSPGGGRAVFYEQYF.

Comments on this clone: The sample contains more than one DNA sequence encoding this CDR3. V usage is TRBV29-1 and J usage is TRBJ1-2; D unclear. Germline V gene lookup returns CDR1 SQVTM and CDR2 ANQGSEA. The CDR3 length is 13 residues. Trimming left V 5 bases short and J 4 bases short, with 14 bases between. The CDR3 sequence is CSVSGRLSYGYTF. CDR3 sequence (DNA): TGCAGCGTTAGTGGCAGGCTTTCCTATGGCTACACCTTC.

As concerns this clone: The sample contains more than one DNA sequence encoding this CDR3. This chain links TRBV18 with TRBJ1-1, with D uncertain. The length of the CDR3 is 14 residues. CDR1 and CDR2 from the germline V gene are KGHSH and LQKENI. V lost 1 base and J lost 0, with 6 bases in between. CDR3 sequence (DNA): TGTGCCAGCTCACCACAGGTTGTGAACACTGAAGCTTTCTTT. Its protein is CASSPQVVNTEAFF.

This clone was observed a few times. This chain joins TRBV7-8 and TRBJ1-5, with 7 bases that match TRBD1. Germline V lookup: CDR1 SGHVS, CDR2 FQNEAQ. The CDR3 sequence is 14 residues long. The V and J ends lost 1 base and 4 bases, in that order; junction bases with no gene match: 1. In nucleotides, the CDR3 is TGTGCCAGCAGCTTAGTACAGGGGAATCAGCCCCAGCATTTT. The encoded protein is CASSLVQGNQPQHF.

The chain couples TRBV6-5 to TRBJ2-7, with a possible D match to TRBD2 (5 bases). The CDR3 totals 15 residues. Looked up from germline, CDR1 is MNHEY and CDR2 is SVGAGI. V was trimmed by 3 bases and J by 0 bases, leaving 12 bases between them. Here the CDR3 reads CASSYAGLSSYEQYF. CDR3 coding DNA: TGTGCCAGCAGTTATGCCGGACTTAGCTCCTACGAGCAGTACTTC.

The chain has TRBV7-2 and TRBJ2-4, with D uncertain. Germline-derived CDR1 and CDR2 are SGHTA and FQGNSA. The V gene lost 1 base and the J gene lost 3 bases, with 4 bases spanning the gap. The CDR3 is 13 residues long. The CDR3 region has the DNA TGTGCCAGCAGCTTAGTGATCAAAAACATTCAGTACTTC. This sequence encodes CASSLVIKNIQYF.

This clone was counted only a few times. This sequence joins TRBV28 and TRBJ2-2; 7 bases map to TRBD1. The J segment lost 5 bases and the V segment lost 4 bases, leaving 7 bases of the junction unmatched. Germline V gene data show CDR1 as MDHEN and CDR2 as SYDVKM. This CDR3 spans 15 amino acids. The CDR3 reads CASSSTGAWTGELFF. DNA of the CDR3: TGTGCCAGCAGTTCAACAGGGGCGTGGACCGGGGAGCTGTTTTTT.

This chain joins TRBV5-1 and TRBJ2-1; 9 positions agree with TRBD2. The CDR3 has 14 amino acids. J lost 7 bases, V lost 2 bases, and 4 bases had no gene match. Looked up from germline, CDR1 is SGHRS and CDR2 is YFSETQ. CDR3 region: CASSLGREGNEQFF. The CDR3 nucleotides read TGCGCCAGCAGCTTAGGGCGGGAGGGGAATGAGCAGTTCTTC.

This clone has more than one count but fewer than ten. The CDR3 region is CASSRQTNTEAFF. The CDR3 DNA sequence: TGTGCCAGCTCAAGACAGACTAACACTGAAGCTTTCTTT. The chain links TRBV18 to TRBJ1-1; D possibly corresponds to TRBD1 (5 bases). In germline, CDR1 is KGHSH, CDR2 LQKENI. The CDR3 contains 13 residues. Trimming pared 5 bases from V and 2 bases from J, leaving 9 bases between.

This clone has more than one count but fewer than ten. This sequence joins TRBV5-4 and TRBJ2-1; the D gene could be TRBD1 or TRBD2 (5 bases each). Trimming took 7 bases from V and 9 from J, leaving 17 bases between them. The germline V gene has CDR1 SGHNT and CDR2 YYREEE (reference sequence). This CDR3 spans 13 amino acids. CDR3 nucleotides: TGTGCCAGCGGCCGTGGGACCTCGGGTGAGCAGTTCTTC. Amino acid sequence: CASGRGTSGEQFF.

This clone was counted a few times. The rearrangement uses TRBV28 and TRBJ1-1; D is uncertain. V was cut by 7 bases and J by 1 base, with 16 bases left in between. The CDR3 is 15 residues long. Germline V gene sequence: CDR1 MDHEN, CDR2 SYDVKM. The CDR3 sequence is CASKSGRKRNTEAFF. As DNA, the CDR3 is TGTGCCAGCAAATCCGGACGGAAACGGAACACTGAAGCTTTCTTT.

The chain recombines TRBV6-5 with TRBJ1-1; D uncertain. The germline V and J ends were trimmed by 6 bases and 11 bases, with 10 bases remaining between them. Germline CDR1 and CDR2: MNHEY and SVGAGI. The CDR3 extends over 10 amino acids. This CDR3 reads CASREIEAFF. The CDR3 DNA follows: TGTGCCAGCAGAGAGATCGAGGCTTTCTTT.

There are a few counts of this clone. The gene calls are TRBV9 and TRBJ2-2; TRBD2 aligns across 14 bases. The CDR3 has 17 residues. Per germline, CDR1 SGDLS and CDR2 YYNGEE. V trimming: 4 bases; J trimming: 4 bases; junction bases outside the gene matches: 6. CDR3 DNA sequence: TGTGCCAGCAGCCCCGGACTAGCGGGAGGATCCACCGGGGAGCTGTTTTTT. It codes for CASSPGLAGGSTGELFF.

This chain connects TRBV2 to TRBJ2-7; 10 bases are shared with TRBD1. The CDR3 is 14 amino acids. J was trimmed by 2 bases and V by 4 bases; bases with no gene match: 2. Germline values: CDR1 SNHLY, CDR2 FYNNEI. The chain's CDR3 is CASSVDRGPYEQYF. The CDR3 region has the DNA TGTGCCAGCAGTGTTGACAGGGGGCCCTACGAGCAGTACTTC.

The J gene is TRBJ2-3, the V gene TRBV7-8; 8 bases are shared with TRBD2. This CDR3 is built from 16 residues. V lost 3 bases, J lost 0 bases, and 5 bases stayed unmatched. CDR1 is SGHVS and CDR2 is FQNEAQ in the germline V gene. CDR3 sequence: CASSFRWTSSTDTQYF. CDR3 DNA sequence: TGTGCCAGCAGCTTCCGCTGGACTAGCAGCACAGATACGCAGTATTTT. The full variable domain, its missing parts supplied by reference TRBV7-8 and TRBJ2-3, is GAGVSQSPRYKVAKRGQDVALRCDPISGHVSLFWYQQALGQGPEFLTYFQNEAQLDKSGLPSDRFFAERPEGSVSTLKIQRTQQEDSAVYLCASSFRWTSSTDTQYFGPGTRLTVL.

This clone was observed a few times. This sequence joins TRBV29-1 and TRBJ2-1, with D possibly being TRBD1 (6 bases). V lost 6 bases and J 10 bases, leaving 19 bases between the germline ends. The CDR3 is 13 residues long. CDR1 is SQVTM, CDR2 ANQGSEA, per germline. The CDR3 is CSVDWGPTGEQFF. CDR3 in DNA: TGCAGCGTCGATTGGGGGCCCACTGGCGAGCAGTTCTTC.

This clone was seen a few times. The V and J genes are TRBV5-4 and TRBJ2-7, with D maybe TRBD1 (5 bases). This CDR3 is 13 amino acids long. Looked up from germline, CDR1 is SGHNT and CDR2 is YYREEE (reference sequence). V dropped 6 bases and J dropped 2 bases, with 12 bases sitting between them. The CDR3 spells CASTGQGTYEQYF. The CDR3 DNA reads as TGTGCCAGCACCGGGCAGGGTACCTACGAGCAGTACTTC.